This TCR beta chain was profiled in a study of identical twins. The germline V and J ends were trimmed by 1 base and 4 bases, with 14 bases remaining between them. The CDR3 loop spans 15 amino acids. Germline V gene sequence: CDR1 MGHRA, CDR2 YSYEKL. Ten or more counts support this clonotype. TCRdb itself ran the 5' RACE reads through MiXCR, one entry per CDR3 protein. Among under 1 million distinct CDR3 sequences, around 12% were seen once, and the ten largest hold about 1.6%. These same records also appear under a second study, on yellow fever vaccine responses in identical twins.

Source material: PBMCs. This TCR derives from a young woman in good health. V is TRBV4-1 and J is TRBJ2-7, with a tentative D call TRBD1 (5 bases). The CDR3 DNA is TGCGCCAGCAGCCAAGGGACAACCCGAGGTTACGAGCAGTACGTC. Amino acid sequence: CASSQGTTRGYEQYV.